Shown below are 7 T cell receptor beta chains from a single sample sequenced in a study of T cells after posttransplantation cyclophosphamide. Treatment was busulfan-fludarabine conditioning, a marrow graft, and cyclophosphamide on days +3 and +4. The assay was immunoSEQ multiplex PCR, and TCRdb's table has in-frame clones only and misses some. There are about 6,700 clones in the sample, none observed a single time. The source material was PBMCs, sampled after an allogeneic stem cell transplant with post-transplant cyclophosphamide. Receptors originate from a young adult male patient who received an allogeneic stem cell transplant from an unrelated donor, was CMV-positive, and had acute and chronic GVHD. A share of the T cells may be of graft donor origin.

The table lists this clone with many counts. The chain combines TRBV27 with TRBJ2-2; unclear D gene. This CDR3 is 13 amino acids long. Germline CDR1 MNHEY, CDR2 SMNVEV (reference sequence). The V gene lost 3 bases and the J gene lost 5 bases, with 7 bases spanning the gap. The CDR3 DNA sequence: TGTGCCAGCAGTTTGGGCCTTACCGGGGAGCTGTTTTTT. This gives the protein CASSLGLTGELFF.

By share of the sample, this clone is medium-sized (0.01 to 0.1%). The chain has TRBV10-2 and TRBJ2-7, with TRBD2 identical over 8 bases. The length of the CDR3 is 15 residues. Trimming took 2 bases from V and 3 from J; bases not matched to a gene: 6. Germline CDR1 is WSHSY and CDR2 is SAAADI. The CDR3 DNA is TGCGCCAGCAGTGAGCCGCGGGGGGTGGTCTACGAGCAGTACTTC. This translates into CASSEPRGVVYEQYF.

This clone showed up many times. The gene calls are TRBV29-1 and TRBJ2-1; 7 bases align to TRBD1. Germline trimming cut 1 base from V and 3 bases from J; bases unmatched to any gene: 9. The CDR3 consists of 16 residues. Germline V gene data show CDR1 as SQVTM and CDR2 as ANQGSEA. CDR3 DNA: TGCAGCGTTGAAGTCCAACAGGGGTTCCTCTACAATGAGCAGTTCTTC. Translated: CSVEVQQGFLYNEQFF.

Many counts were recorded for this clone. This chain uses TRBV5-1 with TRBJ1-4; 10 positions agree with TRBD1. After removal of 4 bases from V and 3 bases from J, the junction contained 12 bases not matched to a gene. Per germline, CDR1 SGHRS and CDR2 YFSETQ. The CDR3 spans 18 residues. The CDR3 coding sequence is TGCGCCAGCAGCGGGGGGACAGGGGATATCATATCTAATGAAAAACTGTTTTTT. Translating gives CASSGGTGDIISNEKLFF.

The rearrangement links TRBV25-1 to TRBJ2-1; 8 nucleotides align to TRBD2. Germline V lookup: CDR1 MGHDK, CDR2 SYGVNS. The CDR3 is 18 residues long. With 0 bases clipped from V and 0 bases from J, the junction kept 7 bases outside the gene matches. The CDR3 bases are TGTGCCAGCAGTGAATATTTTATCGGGGGGGACTCCTACAATGAGCAGTTCTTC. Its translation is CASSEYFIGGDSYNEQFF.

The table lists this clone with many counts. V usage is TRBV10-1 and J usage is TRBJ1-2; 8 bases are a match to TRBD1. The CDR3 spans 15 residues. V was clipped by 1 base and J by 8 bases; unmatched bases: 9. Germline V lookup: CDR1 WNHNN, CDR2 SYGVQD (reference sequence). For the CDR3, the DNA is TGCGCCAGCAGTGAGTTGGGGTCAGGGGGCGGGGGCTACACCTTC. Protein: CASSELGSGGGGYTF.

This clone has at least ten counts. The genes are TRBV19 and TRBJ2-7; 7 bases are a match to TRBD2. This CDR3 comprises 17 residues. The trim removed 3 bases at V and 7 bases at J, leaving 18 bases unmatched. CDR1 is LNHDA, CDR2 SQIVND, per germline (reference sequence). The CDR3 coding sequence is TGTGCCAGTAGTATCACTCTCCCCCGACTAGGGGAGGGGGAGCAGTACTTC. Protein product: CASSITLPRLGEGEQYF.